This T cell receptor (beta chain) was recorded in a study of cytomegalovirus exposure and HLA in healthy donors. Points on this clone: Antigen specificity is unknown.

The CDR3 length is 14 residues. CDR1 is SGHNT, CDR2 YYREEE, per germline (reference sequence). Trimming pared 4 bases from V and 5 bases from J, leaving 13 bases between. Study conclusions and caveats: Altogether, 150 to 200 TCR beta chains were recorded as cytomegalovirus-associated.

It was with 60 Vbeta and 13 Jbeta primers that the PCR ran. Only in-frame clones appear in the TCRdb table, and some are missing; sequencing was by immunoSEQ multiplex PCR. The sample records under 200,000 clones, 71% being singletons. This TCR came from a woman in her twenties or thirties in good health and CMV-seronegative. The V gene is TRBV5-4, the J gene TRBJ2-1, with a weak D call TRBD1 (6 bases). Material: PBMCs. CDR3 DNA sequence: TGTGCCAGCAGCCCCAGGGGCGGCAACAATGAGCAGTTCTTC. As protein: CASSPRGGNNEQFF. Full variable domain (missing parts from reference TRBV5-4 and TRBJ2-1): ETGVTQSPTHLIKTRGQQVTLRCSSQSGHNTVSWYQQALGQGPQFIFQYYREEENGRGNFPPRFSGLQFPNYSSELNVNALELDDSALYLCASSPRGGNNEQFFGPGTRLTVL.